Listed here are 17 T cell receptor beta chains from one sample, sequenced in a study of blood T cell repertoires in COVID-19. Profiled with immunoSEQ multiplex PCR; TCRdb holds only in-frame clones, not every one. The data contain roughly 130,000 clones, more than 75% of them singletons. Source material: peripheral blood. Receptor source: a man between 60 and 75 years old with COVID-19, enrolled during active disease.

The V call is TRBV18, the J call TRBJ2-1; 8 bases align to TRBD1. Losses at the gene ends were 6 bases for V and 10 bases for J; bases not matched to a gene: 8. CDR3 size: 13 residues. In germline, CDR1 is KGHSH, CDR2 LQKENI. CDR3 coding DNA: TGTGCCAGCTCCCGATCCCGGGACAGGGAGCAGTTCTTC. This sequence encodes CASSRSRDREQFF. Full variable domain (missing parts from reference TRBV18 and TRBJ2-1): NAGVMQNPRHLVRRRGQEARLRCSPMKGHSHVYWYRQLPEEGLKFMVYLQKENIIDESGMPKERFSAEFPKEGPSILRIQQVVRGDSAAYFCASSRSRDREQFFGPGTRLTVL.

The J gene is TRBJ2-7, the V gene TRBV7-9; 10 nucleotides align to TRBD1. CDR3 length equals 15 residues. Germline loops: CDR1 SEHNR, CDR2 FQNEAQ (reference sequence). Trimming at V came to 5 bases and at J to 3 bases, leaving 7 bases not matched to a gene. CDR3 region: CASSTRDRGFYEQYF. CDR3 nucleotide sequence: TGTGCCAGCAGCACCCGGGACAGGGGTTTCTACGAGCAGTACTTC.

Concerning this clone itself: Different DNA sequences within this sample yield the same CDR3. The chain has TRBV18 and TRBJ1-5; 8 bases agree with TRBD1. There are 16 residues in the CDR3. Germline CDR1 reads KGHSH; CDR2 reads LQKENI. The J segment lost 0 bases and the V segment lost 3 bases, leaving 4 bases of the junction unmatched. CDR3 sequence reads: CASSPSTGDSNQPQHF. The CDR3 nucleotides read TGTGCCAGCTCACCTTCGACAGGGGATAGCAATCAGCCCCAGCATTTT. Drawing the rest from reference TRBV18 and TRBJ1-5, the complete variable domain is NAGVMQNPRHLVRRRGQEARLRCSPMKGHSHVYWYRQLPEEGLKFMVYLQKENIIDESGMPKERFSAEFPKEGPSILRIQQVVRGDSAAYFCASSPSTGDSNQPQHFGDGTRLSIL.

In nucleotides, the CDR3 is TGTGCCAGCAGCCCTACTTGGACTAGCGCCCACAATGAGCAGTTCTTC. Translation gives CASSPTWTSAHNEQFF. The gene calls are TRBV6-2 or TRBV6-3 and TRBJ2-1; TRBD2 agrees at 9 bases. V shed 6 bases and J 5 bases; nucleotides not matched to a gene: 11. The CDR3 covers 16 residues. CDR1 and CDR2 from the germline V gene are MNHEY and SVGEGT.

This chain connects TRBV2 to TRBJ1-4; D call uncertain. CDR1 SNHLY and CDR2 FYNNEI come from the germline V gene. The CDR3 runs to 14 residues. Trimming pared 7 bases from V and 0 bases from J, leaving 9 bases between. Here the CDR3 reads CASNPRATNEKLFF. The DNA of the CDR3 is TGTGCCAGCAACCCGCGTGCAACTAATGAAAAACTGTTTTTT.

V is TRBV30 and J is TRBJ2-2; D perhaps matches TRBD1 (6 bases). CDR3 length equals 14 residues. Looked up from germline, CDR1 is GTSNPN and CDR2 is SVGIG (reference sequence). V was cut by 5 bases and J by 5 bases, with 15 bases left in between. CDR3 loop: CAWLQGKGTGELFF. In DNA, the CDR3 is TGTGCCTGGCTACAGGGTAAAGGGACCGGGGAGCTGTTTTTT.

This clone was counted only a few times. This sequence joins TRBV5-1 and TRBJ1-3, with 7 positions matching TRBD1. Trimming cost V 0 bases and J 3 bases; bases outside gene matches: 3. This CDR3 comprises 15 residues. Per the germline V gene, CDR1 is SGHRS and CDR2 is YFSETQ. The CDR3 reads CASSLDRGFGNTIYF. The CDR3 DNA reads TGCGCCAGCAGCTTGGACAGGGGATTTGGAAACACCATATATTTT.

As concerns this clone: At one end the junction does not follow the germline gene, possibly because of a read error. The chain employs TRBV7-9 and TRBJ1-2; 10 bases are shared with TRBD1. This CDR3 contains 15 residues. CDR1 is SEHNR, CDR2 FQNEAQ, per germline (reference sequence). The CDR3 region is CASSIAGQGSYGYTF. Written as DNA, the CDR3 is TGTGCCAGCAGCATAGCGGGACAGGGGTCCTATGGCTACACCTTC.

The CDR3 coding sequence is TGTGCCATCAGTGAGTTGAAGGAGGGTGAAGCCACTAACTATGGCTACACCTTC. Translation: CAISELKEGEATNYGYTF. J is TRBJ1-2 and V is TRBV10-3; D uncertain. Germline lookup yields CDR1 ENHRY and CDR2 SYGVKD. The CDR3 has 18 amino acids. Trimming shortened V by 1 base and J by 0 bases, and 18 bases separated the two germline ends.

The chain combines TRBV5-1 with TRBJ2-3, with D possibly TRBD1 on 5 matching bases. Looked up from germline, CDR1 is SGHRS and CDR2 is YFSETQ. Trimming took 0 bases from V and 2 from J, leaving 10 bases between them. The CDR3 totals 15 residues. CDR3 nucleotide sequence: TGCGCCAGCAGCTTGGAGGGGTCCCCCACAGATACGCAGTATTTT. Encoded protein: CASSLEGSPTDTQYF.

Here the CDR3 reads CASSGPLLAGGFNEQFF. For the CDR3, the DNA is TGCGCCAGCAGTGGGCCACTACTAGCGGGAGGATTTAATGAGCAGTTCTTC. The rearrangement joins TRBV10-1 to TRBJ2-1; 12 bases match TRBD2. The CDR3 has 17 residues. V gave up 4 bases and J gave up 7 bases; unmatched junction bases: 11. Per germline, CDR1 WNHNN and CDR2 SYGVQD (reference sequence).

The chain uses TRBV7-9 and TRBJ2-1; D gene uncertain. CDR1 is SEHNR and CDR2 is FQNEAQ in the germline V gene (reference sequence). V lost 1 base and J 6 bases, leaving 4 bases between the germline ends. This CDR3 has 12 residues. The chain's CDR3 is CASSLDSNEQFF. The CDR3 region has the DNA TGTGCCAGCAGCTTAGACAGCAATGAGCAGTTCTTC.

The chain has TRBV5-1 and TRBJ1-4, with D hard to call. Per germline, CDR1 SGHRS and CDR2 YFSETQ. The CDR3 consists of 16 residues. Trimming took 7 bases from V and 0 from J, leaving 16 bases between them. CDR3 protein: CASSTSRAATNEKLFF. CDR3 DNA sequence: TGCGCCAGCTCCACTAGTCGGGCCGCAACTAATGAAAAACTGTTTTTT.

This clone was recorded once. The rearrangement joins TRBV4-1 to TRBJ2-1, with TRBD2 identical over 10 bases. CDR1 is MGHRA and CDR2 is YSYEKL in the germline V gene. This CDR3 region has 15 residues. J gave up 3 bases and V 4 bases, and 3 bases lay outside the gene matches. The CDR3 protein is CASSPPSGSYNEQFF. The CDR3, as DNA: TGCGCCAGCAGCCCGCCTAGCGGGAGCTACAATGAGCAGTTCTTC.

CDR3 sequence reads: CASSSHRGRGTDTQYF. CDR3 in DNA: TGTGCCAGCAGCTCCCACAGGGGGCGAGGCACAGATACGCAGTATTTT. The V and J genes are TRBV7-2 and TRBJ2-3, with 9 bases aligning to TRBD1. This CDR3 has 16 residues. Losses at the gene ends were 4 bases for V and 1 base for J; bases not matched to a gene: 6. Germline lookup yields CDR1 SGHTA and CDR2 FQGNSA.

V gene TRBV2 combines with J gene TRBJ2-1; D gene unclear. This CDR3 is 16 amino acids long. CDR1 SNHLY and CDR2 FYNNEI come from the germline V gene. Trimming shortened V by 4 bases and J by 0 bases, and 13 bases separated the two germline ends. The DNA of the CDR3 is TGTGCCAGCAGTGGCGGAGCCCCCGACTCCTACAATGAGCAGTTCTTC. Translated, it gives CASSGGAPDSYNEQFF.

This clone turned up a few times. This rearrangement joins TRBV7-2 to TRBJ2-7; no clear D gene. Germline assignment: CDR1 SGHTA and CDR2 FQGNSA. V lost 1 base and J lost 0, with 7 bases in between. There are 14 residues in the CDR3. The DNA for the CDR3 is TGTGCCAGCAGCTTAGTACAGAGCTCCTACGAGCAGTACTTC. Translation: CASSLVQSSYEQYF. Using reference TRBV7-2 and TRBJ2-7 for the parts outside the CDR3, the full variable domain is GAGVSQSPSNKVTEKGKDVELRCDPISGHTALYWYRQSLGQGLEFLIYFQGNSAPDKSGLPSDRFSAERTGGSVSTLTIQRTQQEDSAVYLCASSLVQSSYEQYFGPGTRLTVT.